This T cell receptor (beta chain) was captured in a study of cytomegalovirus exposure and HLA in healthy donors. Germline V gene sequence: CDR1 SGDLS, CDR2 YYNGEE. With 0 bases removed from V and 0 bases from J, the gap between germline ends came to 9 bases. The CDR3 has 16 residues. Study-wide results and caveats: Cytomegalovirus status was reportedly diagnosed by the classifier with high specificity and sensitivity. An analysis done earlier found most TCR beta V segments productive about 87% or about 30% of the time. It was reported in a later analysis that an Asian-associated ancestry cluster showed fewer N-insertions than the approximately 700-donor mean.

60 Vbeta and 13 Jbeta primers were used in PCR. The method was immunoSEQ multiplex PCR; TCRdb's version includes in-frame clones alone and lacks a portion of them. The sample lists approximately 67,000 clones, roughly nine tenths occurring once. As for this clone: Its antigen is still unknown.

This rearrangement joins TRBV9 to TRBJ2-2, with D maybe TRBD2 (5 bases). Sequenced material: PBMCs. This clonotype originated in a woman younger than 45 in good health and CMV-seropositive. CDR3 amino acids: CASSVDPGTNTGELFF. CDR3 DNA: TGTGCCAGCAGCGTAGATCCGGGGACGAACACCGGGGAGCTGTTTTTT.